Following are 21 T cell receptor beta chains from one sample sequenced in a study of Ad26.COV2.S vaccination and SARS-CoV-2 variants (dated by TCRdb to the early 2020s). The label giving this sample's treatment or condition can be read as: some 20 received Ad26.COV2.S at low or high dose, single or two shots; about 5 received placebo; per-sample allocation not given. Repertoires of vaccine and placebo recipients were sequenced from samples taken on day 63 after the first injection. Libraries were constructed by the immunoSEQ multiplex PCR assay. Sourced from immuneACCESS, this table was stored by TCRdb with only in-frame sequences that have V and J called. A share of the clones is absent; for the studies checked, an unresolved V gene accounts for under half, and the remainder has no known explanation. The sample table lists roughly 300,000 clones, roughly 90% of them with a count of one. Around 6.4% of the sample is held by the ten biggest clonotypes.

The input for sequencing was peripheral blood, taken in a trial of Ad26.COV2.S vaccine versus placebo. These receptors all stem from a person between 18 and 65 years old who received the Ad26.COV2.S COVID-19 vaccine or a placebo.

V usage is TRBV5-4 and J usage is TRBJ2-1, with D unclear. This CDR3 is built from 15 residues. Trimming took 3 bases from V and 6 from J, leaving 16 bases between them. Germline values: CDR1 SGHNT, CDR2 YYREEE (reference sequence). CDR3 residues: CASSSQGSPRNEQFF. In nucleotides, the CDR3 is TGTGCCAGCAGCTCCCAAGGGTCTCCCCGCAATGAGCAGTTCTTC. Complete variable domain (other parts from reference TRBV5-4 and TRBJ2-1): ETGVTQSPTHLIKTRGQQVTLRCSSQSGHNTVSWYQQALGQGPQFIFQYYREEENGRGNFPPRFSGLQFPNYSSELNVNALELDDSALYLCASSSQGSPRNEQFFGPGTRLTVL.

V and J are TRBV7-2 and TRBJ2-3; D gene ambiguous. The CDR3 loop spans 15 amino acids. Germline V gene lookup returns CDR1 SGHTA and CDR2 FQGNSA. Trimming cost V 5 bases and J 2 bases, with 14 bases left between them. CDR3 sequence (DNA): TGTGCCAGCAGCCAAAATCGTCCCTCCACAGATACGCAGTATTTT. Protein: CASSQNRPSTDTQYF.

The DNA of the CDR3 is TGTGCCAGCAGTTCCTCCGGAGGGTACTCTGGAAACACCATATATTTT. This sequence encodes CASSSSGGYSGNTIYF. V gene TRBV6-2 or TRBV6-3 combines with J gene TRBJ1-3; no reliable D call. The V end was cut by 4 bases, the J end by 0 bases, with 13 bases between. Germline CDR1 and CDR2: MNHEY and SVGEGT. The CDR3 is 16 residues long.

The CDR3 sequence is CASSPGVGRNYGYTF. The DNA for the CDR3 is TGTGCCAGCTCACCAGGTGTAGGGCGCAACTATGGCTACACCTTC. The V and J genes are TRBV18 and TRBJ1-2; D is uncertain. Deletions cut 2 bases from V and 2 bases from J, with 12 bases between. The CDR3 extends over 15 amino acids. Germline V CDR1 and CDR2: KGHSH, LQKENI.

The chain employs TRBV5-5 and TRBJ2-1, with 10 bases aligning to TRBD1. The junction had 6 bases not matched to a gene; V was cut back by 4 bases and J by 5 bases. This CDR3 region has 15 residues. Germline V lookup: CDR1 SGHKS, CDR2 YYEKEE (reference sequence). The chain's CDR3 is CASSGGQGDHNEQFF. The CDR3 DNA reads TGTGCCAGCAGCGGAGGACAGGGGGATCACAATGAGCAGTTCTTC.

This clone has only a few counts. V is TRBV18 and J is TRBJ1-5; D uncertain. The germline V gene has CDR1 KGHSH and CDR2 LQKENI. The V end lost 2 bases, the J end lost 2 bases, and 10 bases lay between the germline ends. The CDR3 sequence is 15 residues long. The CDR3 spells CASSPKPPGNQPQHF. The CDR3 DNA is TGTGCCAGCTCACCAAAACCCCCGGGCAATCAGCCCCAGCATTTT.

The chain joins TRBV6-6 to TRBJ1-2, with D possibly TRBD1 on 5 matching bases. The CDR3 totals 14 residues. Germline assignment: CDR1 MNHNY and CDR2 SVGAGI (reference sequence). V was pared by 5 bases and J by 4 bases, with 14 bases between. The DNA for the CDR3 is TGTGCCAGCAGTCCCCCCGGACAATTCTATGGCTACACCTTC. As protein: CASSPPGQFYGYTF.

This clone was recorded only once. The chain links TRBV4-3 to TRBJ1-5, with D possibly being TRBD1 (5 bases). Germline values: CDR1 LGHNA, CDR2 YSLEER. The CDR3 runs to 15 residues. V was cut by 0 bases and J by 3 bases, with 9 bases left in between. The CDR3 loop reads CASSQEQEINQPQHF. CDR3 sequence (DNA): TGCGCCAGCAGCCAAGAACAGGAAATCAATCAGCCCCAGCATTTT.

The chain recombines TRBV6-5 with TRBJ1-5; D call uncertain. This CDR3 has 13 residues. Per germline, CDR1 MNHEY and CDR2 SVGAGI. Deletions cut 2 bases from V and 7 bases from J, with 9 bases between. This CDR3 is CASSYVPGQPQHF. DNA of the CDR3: TGTGCCAGCAGTTACGTCCCTGGGCAGCCCCAGCATTTT.

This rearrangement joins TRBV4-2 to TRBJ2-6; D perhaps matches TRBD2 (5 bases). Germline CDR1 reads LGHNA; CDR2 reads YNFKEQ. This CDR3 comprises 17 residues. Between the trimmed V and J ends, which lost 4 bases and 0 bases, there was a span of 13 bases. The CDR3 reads CASSRETASSGANVLTF. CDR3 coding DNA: TGTGCCAGCAGCCGGGAGACTGCTAGCTCTGGGGCCAACGTCCTGACTTTC.

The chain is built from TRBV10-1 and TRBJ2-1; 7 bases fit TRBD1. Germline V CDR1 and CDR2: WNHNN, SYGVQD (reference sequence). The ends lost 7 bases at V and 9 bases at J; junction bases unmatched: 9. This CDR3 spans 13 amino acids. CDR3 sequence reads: CASTLTGYGEQFF. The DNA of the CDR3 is TGCGCCAGCACATTGACAGGGTATGGTGAGCAGTTCTTC.

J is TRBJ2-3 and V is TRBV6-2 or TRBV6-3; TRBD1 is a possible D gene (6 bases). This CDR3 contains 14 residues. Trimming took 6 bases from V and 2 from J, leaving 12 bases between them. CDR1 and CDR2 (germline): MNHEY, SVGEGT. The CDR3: CASSDRRNTDTQYF. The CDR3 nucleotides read TGTGCCAGCAGCGACAGGAGGAACACAGATACGCAGTATTTT.

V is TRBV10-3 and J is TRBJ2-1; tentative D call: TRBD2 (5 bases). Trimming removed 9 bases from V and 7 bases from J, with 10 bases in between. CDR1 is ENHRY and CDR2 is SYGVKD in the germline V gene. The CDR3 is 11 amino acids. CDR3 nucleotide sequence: TGTGCCATACTTCGGGGTAATGAGCAGTTCTTC. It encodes CAILRGNEQFF.

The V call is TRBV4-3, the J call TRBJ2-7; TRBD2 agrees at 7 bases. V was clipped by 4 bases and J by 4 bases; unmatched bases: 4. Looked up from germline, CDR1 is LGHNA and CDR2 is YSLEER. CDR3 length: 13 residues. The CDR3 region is CASSPSGGYEQYF. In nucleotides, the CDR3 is TGCGCCAGCAGCCCTTCGGGGGGATACGAGCAGTACTTC.

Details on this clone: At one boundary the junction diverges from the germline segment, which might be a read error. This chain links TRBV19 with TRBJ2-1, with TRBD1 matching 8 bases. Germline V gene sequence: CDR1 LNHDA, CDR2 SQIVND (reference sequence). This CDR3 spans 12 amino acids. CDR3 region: CASSVDRGEQFF. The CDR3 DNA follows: TGTGCCAGTAGTGTAGACAGGGGTGAGCAGTTCTTC.

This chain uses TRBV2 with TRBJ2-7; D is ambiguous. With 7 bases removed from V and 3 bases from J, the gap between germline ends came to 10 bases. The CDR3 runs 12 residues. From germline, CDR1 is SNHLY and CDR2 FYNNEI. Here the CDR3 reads CASTLDGYEQYF. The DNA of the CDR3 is TGTGCCAGCACCCTCGACGGCTACGAGCAGTACTTC.

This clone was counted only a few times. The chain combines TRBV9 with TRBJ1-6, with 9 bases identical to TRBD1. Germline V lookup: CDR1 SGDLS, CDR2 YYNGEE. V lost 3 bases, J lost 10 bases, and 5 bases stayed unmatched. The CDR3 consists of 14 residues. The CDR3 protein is CASSAGQGPSPLHF. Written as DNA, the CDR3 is TGTGCCAGCAGCGCCGGACAGGGGCCGTCACCCCTCCACTTT.

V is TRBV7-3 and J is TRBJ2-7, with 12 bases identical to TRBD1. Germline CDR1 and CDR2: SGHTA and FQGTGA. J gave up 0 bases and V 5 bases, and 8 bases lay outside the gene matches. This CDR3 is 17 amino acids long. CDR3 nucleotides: TGTGCCAGCAGCCTAGGGACAGGGGGCTGGAGCTCCTACGAGCAGTACTTC. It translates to CASSLGTGGWSSYEQYF.

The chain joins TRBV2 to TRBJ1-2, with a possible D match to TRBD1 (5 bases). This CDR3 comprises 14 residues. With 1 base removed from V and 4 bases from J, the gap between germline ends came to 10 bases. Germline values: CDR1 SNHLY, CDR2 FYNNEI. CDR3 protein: CASSEDETVYGYTF. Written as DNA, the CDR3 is TGTGCCAGCAGTGAAGACGAGACAGTCTATGGCTACACCTTC.

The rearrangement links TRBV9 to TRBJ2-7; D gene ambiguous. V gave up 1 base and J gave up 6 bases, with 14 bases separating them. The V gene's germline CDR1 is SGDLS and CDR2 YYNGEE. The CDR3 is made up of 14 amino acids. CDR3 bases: TGTGCCAGCAGCGTACAGGTCTCCTCTGGCGAGCAGTACTTC. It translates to CASSVQVSSGEQYF.

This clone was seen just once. The CDR3 region is CASSLTWDSSYNEQFF. CDR3 nucleotide sequence: TGTGCCAGCAGCTTAACGTGGGATAGCTCCTACAATGAGCAGTTCTTC. J is TRBJ2-1 and V is TRBV7-3, with D unresolved. The germline V and J ends were trimmed by 0 bases and 0 bases, with 9 bases remaining between them. The CDR3 is 16 residues long. The germline V gene encodes CDR1 SGHTA and CDR2 FQGTGA.